This TCR beta chain was captured in a study of T-cell reconstitution after alpha-beta-depleted transplantation in children. Between the trimmed V and J ends, which lost 4 bases and 2 bases, there was a span of 11 bases. CDR1 and CDR2 from the germline V gene are SQVTM and ANQGSEA. CDR3 length: 13 residues. Concerning this clonotype itself: What it binds is unknown.

The library targeted TCRbeta and was prepared with unique molecular identifiers. TCRdb re-called the PCR reads with MiXCR, one entry per CDR3 protein. The sample has about 980,000 distinct CDR3 sequences; roughly 31% are singletons. Study-level points and caveats: Most T-cell counts and diversity one year after the transplant came from T cells that were newly produced. The high TCRbeta diversity at day 60 in some patients came from surviving recipient T cells and thymic progenitors. As was reported, about two months after transplant, alpha-beta T cells came from several hundred expanded graft clones.

Here the sequenced sample was PBMCs, mostly from graft donor cells, taken 360 days after TCRalphabeta/CD19-depleted stem cell transplant. The TCR sequence derives from a boy in the first two years of life who had a stem cell transplant for SCID, so the T cells may come from the graft donor. The chain uses TRBV29-1 and TRBJ2-5, with D tentatively TRBD2 (5 bases). CDR3 nucleotides: TGCAGCGTTGCCCCCGGACTGCAAGAGACCCAGTACTTC. It yields the protein CSVAPGLQETQYF. The whole variable domain, remainder taken from reference TRBV29-1 and TRBJ2-5, is SAVISQKPSRDICQRGTSLTIQCQVDSQVTMMFWYRQQPGQSLTLIATANQGSEATYESGFVIDKFPISRPNLTFSTLTVSNMSPEDSSIYLCSVAPGLQETQYFGPGTRLLVL.